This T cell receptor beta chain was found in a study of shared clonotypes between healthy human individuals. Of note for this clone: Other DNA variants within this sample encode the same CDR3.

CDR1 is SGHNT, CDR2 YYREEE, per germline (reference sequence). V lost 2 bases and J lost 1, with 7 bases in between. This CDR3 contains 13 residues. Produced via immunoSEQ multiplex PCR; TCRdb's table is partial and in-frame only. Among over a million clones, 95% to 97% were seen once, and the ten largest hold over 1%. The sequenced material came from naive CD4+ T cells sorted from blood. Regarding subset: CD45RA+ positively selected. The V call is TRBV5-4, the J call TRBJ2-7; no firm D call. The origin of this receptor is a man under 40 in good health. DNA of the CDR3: TGTGCCAGCAGCTTAACGGATTCCTACGAGCAGTACTTC. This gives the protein CASSLTDSYEQYF.